These 5 T cell receptor beta chains were sequenced from one sample in a study of T cells in Graves' hyperthyroidism and ophthalmopathy. Authors of the study amplified TCR beta CDR3 regions from RNA transcripts. Initially, a first-round RT-PCR of the TCR CDR3 employed the HTBI primer set. Each CDR3 protein gets one entry after TCRdb re-called the multiplex PCR reads with MiXCR. The profile covers hundreds of thousands of distinct CDR3 sequences, with roughly a quarter appearing a single time and around 11% taken by the ten largest. The material sequenced was blood. Receptors originate from a woman aged 25 to 39 with Graves' ophthalmopathy.

This clonotype came up many times. One end of the junction is discordant with germline, which a read error may explain. The chain links TRBV12-3 or TRBV12-4 to TRBJ1-1, with D hard to call. This CDR3 contains 14 residues. The CDR3 nucleotides are TGTGCCGGCAGTTTCTTGGACGAGGGCACTGAAGCTTTCTTT. This sequence encodes CAGSFLDEGTEAFF.

The chain has TRBV7-9 and TRBJ1-1, with D perhaps TRBD1 (5 bases). V dropped 1 base and J dropped 11 bases, with 17 bases sitting between them. The CDR3 consists of 14 residues. From germline, CDR1 is SEHNR and CDR2 FQNEAQ (reference sequence). CDR3 sequence reads: CASSLEDVWGSAFF. The CDR3 DNA follows: TGTGCCAGCAGCTTAGAGGATGTGTGGGGGAGCGCTTTCTTT.

The CDR3 spells CASSLEGQLAKNIQYF. CDR3 DNA: TGCGCCAGCAGCTTGGAGGGACAGTTAGCCAAAAACATTCAGTACTTC. The chain uses TRBV5-1 and TRBJ2-4, with 7 bases fitting TRBD1. The CDR3 loop spans 16 amino acids. J was trimmed by 0 bases and V by 0 bases; bases with no gene match: 3. Germline V lookup: CDR1 SGHRS, CDR2 YFSETQ.

This chain uses TRBV20-1 with TRBJ1-5, with 8 bases identical to TRBD1. In germline, CDR1 is DFQATT, CDR2 SNEGSKA (reference sequence). V gave up 2 bases and J gave up 0 bases; unmatched junction bases: 9. The CDR3 spans 17 residues. CDR3 in DNA: TGCAGTGCTAGATTTTCAGGGGGCGCTTATAGCAATCAGCCCCAGCATTTT. Protein: CSARFSGGAYSNQPQHF.

Ten or more counts support this clonotype. The J gene is TRBJ1-5, the V gene TRBV6-1, with 8 bases aligning to TRBD1. This CDR3 region has 13 residues. The germline V gene encodes CDR1 MNHNS and CDR2 SASEGT. V was clipped by 6 bases and J by 6 bases; unmatched bases: 4. CDR3 sequence: CASRPGGFQPQHF. The CDR3 DNA is TGTGCCAGCAGACCAGGGGGCTTTCAGCCCCAGCATTTT.